One sample yielded the 20 T cell receptor beta chains listed below, sequenced in a study of T cells in narcolepsy. Only in-frame clones appear in the TCRdb table, and some are missing; sequencing was by immunoSEQ multiplex PCR. Of 25,000 to 35,000 clones in the sample, 70% to 80% were seen once. Sequencing used memory (CD45RA-) CD4+ T cells from blood. Receptor source: a human donor in good health.

CDR3 DNA sequence: TGTGCCAGCAGCTCCGACACCGGGGAGCTGTTTTTT. It yields the protein CASSSDTGELFF. The chain is built from TRBV7-3 and TRBJ2-2; D gene ambiguous. V gave up 4 bases and J gave up 3 bases, with 3 bases separating them. The CDR3 sequence is 12 residues long. Germline CDR1 SGHTA, CDR2 FQGTGA.

In this sample, this clone is medium-sized. CDR3 DNA: TGTGCCTGCGGGCTTCAGCCCCAGCATTTT. Its protein product is CACGLQPQHF. This chain uses TRBV30 with TRBJ1-5; D call uncertain. CDR1 GTSNPN and CDR2 SVGIG come from the germline V gene (reference sequence). V was cut by 6 bases and J by 6 bases, with 6 bases left in between. The CDR3 contains 10 residues.

This chain joins TRBV20-1 and TRBJ1-1; D remains ambiguous. Trimming removed 1 base at V and 5 bases at J, with 5 bases between. The CDR3 contains 11 residues. Germline loops: CDR1 DFQATT, CDR2 SNEGSKA (reference sequence). CDR3 region: CSARGVTEAFF. DNA of the CDR3: TGCAGTGCTAGAGGGGTAACTGAAGCTTTCTTT.

The chain employs TRBV10-3 and TRBJ1-5; unclear D gene. Germline V gene lookup returns CDR1 ENHRY and CDR2 SYGVKD. Trimming took 2 bases from V and 2 from J, leaving 10 bases between them. There are 15 residues in the CDR3. CDR3 nucleotides: TGTGCCATCAGTGAGGGTGTCGGGGGCAATCAGCCCCAGCATTTT. The encoded protein is CAISEGVGGNQPQHF.

V is TRBV29-1 and J is TRBJ2-7; 8 bases are shared with TRBD1. Trimming at V came to 6 bases and at J to 6 bases, leaving 13 bases not matched to a gene. The CDR3 has 14 amino acids. Germline values: CDR1 SQVTM, CDR2 ANQGSEA. CDR3 DNA sequence: TGCAGCGTCGCCTCGGCGGGACAGGCGGCCGAGCAGTACTTC. Residues: CSVASAGQAAEQYF.

A note on this clone: Other DNA sequences in the same sample also yield this CDR3. This sequence joins TRBV28 and TRBJ1-6, with 8 bases lining up with TRBD1. Germline V CDR1 and CDR2: MDHEN, SYDVKM. The CDR3 sequence is 15 residues long. V dropped 5 bases and J dropped 12; count of bases not matched to a gene: 12. The CDR3 region has the DNA TGTGCCAGCAGTCCAAACAGGGGGTGGACGATACCCCTCCACTTT. This codes for CASSPNRGWTIPLHF.

The chain has TRBV2 and TRBJ2-7; the D is unclear. CDR3 size: 11 residues. Germline CDR1 SNHLY, CDR2 FYNNEI. V dropped 5 bases and J dropped 7 bases, with 9 bases sitting between them. Here the CDR3 reads CASSIFGEQYF. CDR3 sequence (DNA): TGTGCCAGCAGTATCTTCGGAGAGCAGTACTTC.

A remark on this clone: This may be a read error, as it is one base from a much larger clone. The rearrangement joins TRBV19 to TRBJ2-7, with D perhaps matching TRBD2 (5 bases). Germline lookup yields CDR1 LNHDA and CDR2 SQIVND (reference sequence). V lost 4 bases and J 4 bases, leaving 17 bases between the germline ends. CDR3 length: 15 residues. This chain's CDR3 is CASSKTVGRRYEQYF. The DNA of the CDR3 is TGTGCCAGTAGTAAAACCGTCGGCAGGAGGTACGAGCAGTACTTC.

The V gene is TRBV29-1, the J gene TRBJ2-5; D unresolved. The germline V gene encodes CDR1 SQVTM and CDR2 ANQGSEA. V was cut by 0 bases and J by 5 bases, with 16 bases left in between. The CDR3 sequence is 15 residues long. The CDR3 sequence is CSVEDALLLQETQYF. The CDR3 DNA reads as TGCAGCGTTGAAGATGCGCTACTTCTTCAGGAGACCCAGTACTTC. Full variable domain (rest looked up from reference TRBV29-1 and TRBJ2-5): SAVISQKPSRDICQRGTSLTIQCQVDSQVTMMFWYRQQPGQSLTLIATANQGSEATYESGFVIDKFPISRPNLTFSTLTVSNMSPEDSSIYLCSVEDALLLQETQYFGPGTRLLVL.

This clone was seen only once. The V gene is TRBV5-1, the J gene TRBJ2-7; D ambiguous. The CDR3 contains 13 residues. CDR1 and CDR2 from the germline V gene are SGHRS and YFSETQ. With 6 bases removed from V and 5 bases from J, the gap between germline ends came to 15 bases. CDR3 residues: CASKTNVENEQYF. The CDR3 nucleotides are TGCGCCAGCAAAACGAACGTAGAGAACGAGCAGTACTTC.

The chain recombines TRBV29-1 with TRBJ1-1, with D uncertain. The germline V gene has CDR1 SQVTM and CDR2 ANQGSEA. V lost 4 bases, J lost 0 bases, and 9 bases lay in between. CDR3 size: 13 residues. CDR3 sequence (DNA): TGCAGCGTTGGTCGTCAGATGAACACTGAAGCTTTCTTT. Its protein product is CSVGRQMNTEAFF.

Concerning this clone: This specimen includes other DNA sequences encoding the same CDR3. The rearrangement joins TRBV7-3 to TRBJ2-3, with D possibly TRBD2 on 6 matching bases. Germline V CDR1 and CDR2: SGHTA, FQGTGA. There are 14 residues in the CDR3. Trimming took off 5 bases at V and 5 bases at J, with 14 bases between the two ends. This CDR3 reads CASSPSGGGDTQYF. CDR3 sequence (DNA): TGTGCCAGCAGCCCCTCCGGGGGTGGAGATACGCAGTATTTT. Drawing the rest from reference TRBV7-3 and TRBJ2-3, the complete variable domain is GAGVSQTPSNKVTEKGKYVELRCDPISGHTALYWYRQSLGQGPEFLIYFQGTGAADDSGLPNDRFFAVRPEGSVSTLKIQRTERGDSAVYLCASSPSGGGDTQYFGPGTRLTVL.

The V and J genes are TRBV5-1 and TRBJ1-1, with TRBD1 as a possible D gene (5 bases). The CDR3 runs 14 residues. Trimming took off 4 bases at V and 3 bases at J, with 13 bases between the two ends. Germline values: CDR1 SGHRS, CDR2 YFSETQ. The CDR3 spells CASSPGGGYTEAFF. CDR3 bases: TGCGCCAGCAGCCCGGGGGGTGGCTACACTGAAGCTTTCTTT.

The CDR3 region has the DNA TGTGCCAGCACTGGGGACAGGGGGGGGAATCAGCCCCAGCATTTT. It specifies CASTGDRGGNQPQHF. V is TRBV2 and J is TRBJ1-5; TRBD1 matches at 11 bases. Germline V CDR1 and CDR2: SNHLY, FYNNEI. CDR3 length: 15 amino acids. The ends lost 7 bases at V and 4 bases at J; junction bases unmatched: 6.

This clone was counted once. A junction end diverges from the germline sequence, so it may reflect a read error. Within the sample, other DNA sequences also encode this same CDR3. The chain has TRBV5-1 and TRBJ1-4; D is perhaps TRBD1 (5 bases). The CDR3 consists of 16 residues. From germline, CDR1 is SGHRS and CDR2 YFSETQ. CDR3 sequence reads: CASSLAWRRGSEKLFF. In DNA form, the CDR3 reads TGTGCCAGCAGCTTGGCCTGGCGGCGGGGGAGTGAAAAACTGTTTTTT.

V and J are TRBV7-9 and TRBJ1-5, with a possible D match to TRBD1 (6 bases). Per germline, CDR1 SEHNR and CDR2 FQNEAQ (reference sequence). The V gene lost 4 bases and the J gene lost 6 bases, with 13 bases spanning the gap. The CDR3 sequence is 14 residues long. The CDR3 protein is CASSSTGPGQPQHF. The DNA for the CDR3 is TGTGCCAGCAGCTCAACAGGGCCGGGTCAGCCCCAGCATTTT.

The genes are TRBV7-9 and TRBJ2-5, with D unresolved. V lost 1 base to trimming and J lost 7 bases, with 4 bases between them. Germline V gene lookup returns CDR1 SEHNR and CDR2 FQNEAQ (reference sequence). The CDR3 is 11 residues long. CDR3 loop: CASSLEGTQYF. The CDR3 DNA is TGTGCCAGCAGCTTAGAGGGGACCCAGTACTTC.

The chain recombines TRBV7-6 with TRBJ2-1; D is perhaps TRBD1 (7 bases). Germline assignment: CDR1 SGHVS and CDR2 FNYEAQ. The V end was cut by 5 bases, the J end by 7 bases, with 27 bases between. The CDR3 loop spans 18 amino acids. Here the CDR3 reads CASSPTQEEGAFINEQFF. In nucleotides, the CDR3 is TGTGCCAGCAGCCCAACACAAGAGGAGGGGGCCTTCATAAATGAGCAGTTCTTC.

V is TRBV28 and J is TRBJ1-1, with a possible D match to TRBD1 (5 bases). V lost 5 bases, J lost 6 bases, and 19 bases lay in between. There are 15 residues in the CDR3. Germline CDR1 and CDR2: MDHEN and SYDVKM. This chain's CDR3 is CASSTVGRAGPEAFF. DNA of the CDR3: TGTGCCAGCAGTACAGTGGGCAGGGCGGGCCCTGAAGCTTTCTTT.

The rearrangement links TRBV18 to TRBJ1-1; D perhaps matches TRBD1 (5 bases). Trimming removed 5 bases from V and 1 base from J, with 11 bases in between. The CDR3 is 14 amino acids. Per germline, CDR1 KGHSH and CDR2 LQKENI. The CDR3 region is CASSSGHSNTEAFF. The CDR3 region has the DNA TGTGCCAGCTCATCCGGACACTCGAACACTGAAGCTTTCTTT.